One and the same sample provided the 12 T cell receptor beta chains below, sequenced in a study of response to subunit inactivated influenza vaccine. A single record per CDR3 protein comes from TCRdb applying MiXCR to the RT-PCR reads. The sample consists of roughly 570,000 distinct CDR3 sequences, around 15% of them appearing once. The material was PBMCs from blood, obtained roughly 13 days after vaccination. These receptor sequences come from a man aged 45-65 years who received an inactivated influenza vaccine.

J is TRBJ2-7 and V is TRBV29-1; 7 bases agree with TRBD1. V dropped 6 bases and J dropped 4; count of bases not matched to a gene: 12. CDR3 size: 14 residues. Germline CDR1 SQVTM, CDR2 ANQGSEA. The CDR3: CSVRNRGVTYEQYF. CDR3 in DNA: TGCAGCGTCAGAAACAGGGGAGTTACTTACGAGCAGTACTTC.

This clonotype has more than one count but fewer than ten. The chain carries TRBV12-3 or TRBV12-4 and TRBJ2-1, with D possibly matching TRBD2 (7 bases). Trimming pared 0 bases from V and 7 bases from J, leaving 10 bases between. This CDR3 is built from 14 residues. As DNA, the CDR3 is TGTGCCAGCAGTTTAGCTGAGGGGGGGAATGAGCAGTTCTTC. This sequence encodes CASSLAEGGNEQFF.

This clonotype was recorded a few times. The chain uses TRBV27 and TRBJ2-7; D remains unclear. This CDR3 is 13 amino acids long. Trimming pared 0 bases from V and 3 bases from J, leaving 6 bases between. CDR1 is MNHEY and CDR2 is SMNVEV in the germline V gene (reference sequence). CDR3 DNA sequence: TGTGCCAGCAGTTTATCGCCGATCTACGAGCAGTACTTC. Encoded protein: CASSLSPIYEQYF.

In this sample, this clonotype turned up a few times. This rearrangement joins TRBV2 to TRBJ2-2; 9 bases fit TRBD2. With V trimmed by 6 bases and J by 4 bases, 6 bases remained unmatched. The CDR3 contains 15 residues. Per germline, CDR1 SNHLY and CDR2 FYNNEI. Here the CDR3 DNA reads TGTGCCAGCAGCCCGACTAGCGGAGTCACCGGGGAGCTGTTTTTT. Protein sequence: CASSPTSGVTGELFF.

The sample holds a few counts of this clonotype. The CDR3 spells CASSPRLEQYF. The CDR3 DNA reads as TGTGCCAGCAGCCCGAGGTTAGAGCAGTACTTC. The chain is built from TRBV12-3 or TRBV12-4 and TRBJ2-7; D not certain. The CDR3 runs 11 residues. Trimming left V 6 bases short and J 7 bases short, with 10 bases between.

This clonotype was recorded a few times. This chain links TRBV7-2 with TRBJ1-4, with 8 nucleotides matching TRBD1. The V segment lost 5 bases and the J segment 10 bases; nucleotides outside the gene matches: 12. The CDR3 runs to 15 residues. Germline values: CDR1 SGHTA, CDR2 FQGNSA. The CDR3 sequence: CASSPLGQGAGKLFF. The DNA of the CDR3 is TGTGCCAGCAGCCCGCTAGGGCAGGGGGCTGGAAAACTGTTTTTT.

V usage is TRBV13 and J usage is TRBJ2-3; the match to TRBD1 covers 9 bases. Looked up from germline, CDR1 is PRHDT and CDR2 is FYEKMQ (reference sequence). This CDR3 is 15 amino acids long. The V and J ends lost 5 bases and 5 bases, in that order; junction bases with no gene match: 8. CDR3 amino acids: CASSPPGQGEDTQYF. For the CDR3, the DNA is TGTGCCAGCAGCCCCCCGGGACAGGGTGAAGATACGCAGTATTTT.

V usage is TRBV9 and J usage is TRBJ1-2, with D possibly matching TRBD1 (5 bases). Germline lookup yields CDR1 SGDLS and CDR2 YYNGEE. This CDR3 contains 13 residues. V shed 0 bases and J shed 8 bases, with 11 bases lying between them. CDR3 nucleotides: TGTGCCAGCAGCGTAGTAGACAGTACAGGCTACACCTTC. It yields the protein CASSVVDSTGYTF.

The chain has TRBV4-2 and TRBJ2-7; D remains unclear. The CDR3 is 12 amino acids. V gave up 4 bases and J gave up 5 bases, with 9 bases separating them. Germline-derived CDR1 and CDR2 are LGHNA and YNFKEQ. The CDR3 DNA reads as TGTGCCAGCAGCCGACGGGTCCACGAGCAGTACTTC. Amino acid sequence: CASSRRVHEQYF.

As regards this clonotype: The junction and the germline gene differ at one end; a read error may be behind it. The J gene is TRBJ1-4, the V gene TRBV7-2, with D perhaps matching TRBD1 (5 bases). Germline V lookup: CDR1 SGHTA, CDR2 FQGNSA. This CDR3 region has 15 residues. The CDR3: CASSLVRTTNEKLFF. Written as DNA, the CDR3 is TGTGCCAGCAGCTTAGTCAGGACAACGAATGAAAAACTGTTTTTT.

V is TRBV3-1 and J is TRBJ2-5; D gene ambiguous. Germline values: CDR1 LGHDT, CDR2 YNNKEL (reference sequence). This CDR3 contains 13 residues. Between the trimmed V and J ends, which lost 0 bases and 7 bases, there was a span of 9 bases. The CDR3 bases are TGTGCCAGCAGCCAAGAGACCCCGGGGACCCAGTACTTC. Translation gives CASSQETPGTQYF.

This clonotype appeared a few times. This chain links TRBV24-1 with TRBJ2-7; D is unresolved. CDR1 and CDR2 from the germline V gene are KGHDR and SFDVKD. Trimming removed 2 bases from V and 0 bases from J, with 7 bases in between. CDR3 length equals 14 residues. The CDR3 DNA reads as TGTGCCACCAGTGATTCTTCCAGCTCCTACGAGCAGTACTTC. Translation gives CATSDSSSSYEQYF.